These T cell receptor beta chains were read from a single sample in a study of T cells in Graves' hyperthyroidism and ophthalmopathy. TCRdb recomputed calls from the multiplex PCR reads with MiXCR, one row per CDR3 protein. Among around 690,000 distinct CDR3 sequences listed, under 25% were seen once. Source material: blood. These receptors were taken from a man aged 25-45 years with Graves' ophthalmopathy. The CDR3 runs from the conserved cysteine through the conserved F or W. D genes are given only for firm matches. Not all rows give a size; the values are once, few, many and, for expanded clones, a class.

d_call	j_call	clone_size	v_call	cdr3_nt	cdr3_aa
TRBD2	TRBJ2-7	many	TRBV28	TGTGCCAGCAGTTTATTACTAGCGGGAACCTACGAGCAGTACTTC	CASSLLLAGTYEQYF
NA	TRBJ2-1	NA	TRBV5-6	TGTGCCAGCAGCATACAGGTGAACAATGGGCAGTTCTTC	CASSIQVNNGQFF
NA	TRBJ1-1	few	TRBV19	TGTGCCAGTAGTATAGAGGCAGGGATGGCTGAAGCTTTCTTT	CASSIEAGMAEAFF
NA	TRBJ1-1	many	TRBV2	TGTGCCAGCAGGGAGGGACGCGGAGCGCCTGAAGCTTTCTTT	CASREGRGAPEAFF
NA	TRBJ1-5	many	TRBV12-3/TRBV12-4	TGTGCCAGTACAGGGAATCAGCCCCAGCATTTT	CASTGNQPQHF
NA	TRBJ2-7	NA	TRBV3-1	TGTGCCAGCAGCCAAGCTAACCTGGGGATTACTTCCTACGAGCAGTACTTC	CASSQANLGITSYEQYF
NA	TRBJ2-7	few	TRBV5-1	TGCGCCAGCAGCTTATCAGTGGGCTCCTACGAGCAGTACTTC	CASSLSVGSYEQYF
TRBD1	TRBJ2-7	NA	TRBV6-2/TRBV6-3	TGTGCCAGCAGTTACTCGAGACAGGGAAAAACCTACGAGCAGTACTTC	CASSYSRQGKTYEQYF
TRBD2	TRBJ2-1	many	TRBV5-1	TGCGCCAGCAGCTCTTCACTAGCGGGCTCCTACAATGAGCAGTTCTTC	CASSSSLAGSYNEQFF
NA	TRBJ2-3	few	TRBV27	TGTGCCAGCAGTTCCGGACAGCTCCCAGCGGATACGCAGTATTTT	CASSSGQLPADTQYF
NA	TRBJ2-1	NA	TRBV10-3	TGTGCCATCAATTCGGCTGGGGGGCTCGGCAATGAGCAGTTCTTC	CAINSAGGLGNEQFF
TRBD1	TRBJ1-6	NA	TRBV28	TGTGCCAGCAGTAAAGGGACAGGGGGCGGGTCACCCCTCCACTTT	CASSKGTGGGSPLHF
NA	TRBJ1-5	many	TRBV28	TGTGCCAGCAGCCAGGTTAGCAATCAGCCCCAGCATTTT	CASSQVSNQPQHF
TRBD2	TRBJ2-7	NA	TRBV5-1	TGCGCCAGCAGCTTGGCGGGGAGGGCCTCCTACGAGCAGTACTTC	CASSLAGRASYEQYF
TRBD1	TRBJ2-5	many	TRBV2	TGTGCCAGCAGGAGACAGGGACAAGAGACCCAGTACTTC	CASRRQGQETQYF
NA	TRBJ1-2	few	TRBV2	TGTGCCAGCAGTGACCCCACAGATAACTATGGCTACACCTTC	CASSDPTDNYGYTF
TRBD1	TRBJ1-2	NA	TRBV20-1	TGCAGTGCGGTAGGGACAGTGAACTATGGCTACACCTTC	CSAVGTVNYGYTF
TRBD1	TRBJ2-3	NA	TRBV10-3	TGTGCCATCGGGACAGGGTCGACAGATACGCAGTATTTT	CAIGTGSTDTQYF
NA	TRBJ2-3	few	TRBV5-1	TGCGCCAGCAGCTCGGACGTGGAGCGGAACACAGATACGCAGTATTTT	CASSSDVERNTDTQYF
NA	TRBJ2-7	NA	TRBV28	TGTGCCAGCAGCCCTAGAGGACGGATTTACTACGAGCAGTACTTC	CASSPRGRIYYEQYF
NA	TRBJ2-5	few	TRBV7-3	TGTGCCAGCAGCTCCATAACTGATGGGACCCAGTACTTC	CASSSITDGTQYF
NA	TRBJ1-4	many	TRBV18	TGTGCCAGCTCACCAAGGACTGGGTTTGAAAAACTGTTTTTT	CASSPRTGFEKLFF
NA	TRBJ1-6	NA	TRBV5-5	TGTGCCAGCAGCTCCCCGGGCCCCGGCGGGGATTCACCCCTCCACTTT	CASSSPGPGGDSPLHF
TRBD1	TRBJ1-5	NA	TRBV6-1	TGTGCCAGCAGTCCGACAACCGGGACAGGGAATCAGCCCCAGCATTTT	CASSPTTGTGNQPQHF
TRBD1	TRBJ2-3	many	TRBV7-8	TGTGCCAGCAGCCCGGGACAGGGGAGGGCAGATACGCAGTATTTT	CASSPGQGRADTQYF
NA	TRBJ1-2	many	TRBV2	TGTGCCAGCAGTACAGAGTTGAGTGGCTACACCTTC	CASSTELSGYTF
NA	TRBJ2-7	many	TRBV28	TGTGCCAGCAGTTTCTCGGAGGGGGGGTACTCCTACGAGCAGTACTTC	CASSFSEGGYSYEQYF
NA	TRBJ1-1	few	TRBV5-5	TGTGCCAGCAGCAACAAAGGCAGGAGCACTGAAGCTTTCTTT	CASSNKGRSTEAFF
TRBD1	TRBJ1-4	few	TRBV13	TGTGCCAGCAGCATGGGACAGATTAATGAAAAACTGTTTTTT	CASSMGQINEKLFF
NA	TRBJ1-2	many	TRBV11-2	TGTGCCAGCAGCTTAGGGTACGGGACAAGGATAGATGGCTACACCTTC	CASSLGYGTRIDGYTF
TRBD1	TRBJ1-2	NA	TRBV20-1	TGCAGTGCTCCCCGGACAGGGCTTCCTAACTATGGCTACACCTTC	CSAPRTGLPNYGYTF
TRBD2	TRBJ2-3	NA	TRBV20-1	TGCAGTGCTTACGACCCTAGCGGAAGCACAGATACGCAGTATTTT	CSAYDPSGSTDTQYF